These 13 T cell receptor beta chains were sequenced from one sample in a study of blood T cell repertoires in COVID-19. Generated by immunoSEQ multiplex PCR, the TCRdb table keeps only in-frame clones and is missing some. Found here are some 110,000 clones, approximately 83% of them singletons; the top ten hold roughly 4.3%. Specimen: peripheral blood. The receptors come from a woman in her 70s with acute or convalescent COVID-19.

CDR3 coding DNA: TGTGCCAGCAGCCCCCATAGGCGGGCCGGGGAGCTGTTTTTT. The encoded protein is CASSPHRRAGELFF. V gene TRBV13 combines with J gene TRBJ2-2, with D tentatively TRBD2 (5 bases). Germline CDR1 is PRHDT and CDR2 is FYEKMQ (reference sequence). V was pared by 5 bases and J by 6 bases, with 13 bases between. There are 14 residues in the CDR3.

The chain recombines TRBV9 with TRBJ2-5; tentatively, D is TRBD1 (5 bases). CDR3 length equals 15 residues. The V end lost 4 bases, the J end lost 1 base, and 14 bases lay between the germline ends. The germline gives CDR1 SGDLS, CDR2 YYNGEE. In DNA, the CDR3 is TGTGCCAGCAGCCTCAGGGAAGCCCCCCAAGAGACCCAGTACTTC. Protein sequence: CASSLREAPQETQYF.

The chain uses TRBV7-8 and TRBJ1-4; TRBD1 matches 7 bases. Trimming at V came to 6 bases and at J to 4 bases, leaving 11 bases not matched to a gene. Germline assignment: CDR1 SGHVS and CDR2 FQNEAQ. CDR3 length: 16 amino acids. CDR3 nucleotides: TGTGCCAGCAGTAACAGGGGCCCCTCCCTTAATGAAAAACTGTTTTTT. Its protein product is CASSNRGPSLNEKLFF. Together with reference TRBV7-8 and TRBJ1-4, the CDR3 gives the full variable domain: GAGVSQSPRYKVAKRGQDVALRCDPISGHVSLFWYQQALGQGPEFLTYFQNEAQLDKSGLPSDRFFAERPEGSVSTLKIQRTQQEDSAVYLCASSNRGPSLNEKLFFGSGTQLSVL.

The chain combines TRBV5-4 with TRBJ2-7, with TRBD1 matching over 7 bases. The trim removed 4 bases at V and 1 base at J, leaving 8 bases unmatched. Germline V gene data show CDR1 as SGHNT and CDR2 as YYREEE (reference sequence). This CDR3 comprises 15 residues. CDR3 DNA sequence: TGTGCCAGCAGCACGGGGACAGCCGAATCCTACGAGCAGTACGTC. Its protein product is CASSTGTAESYEQYV.

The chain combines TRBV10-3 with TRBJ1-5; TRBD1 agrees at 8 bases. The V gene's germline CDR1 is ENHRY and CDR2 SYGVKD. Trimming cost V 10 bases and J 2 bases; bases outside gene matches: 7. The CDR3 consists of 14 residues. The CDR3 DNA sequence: TGTGCCACCCAGGGGGCTAGGGGCAATCAGCCCCAGCATTTT. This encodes CATQGARGNQPQHF.

CDR3 sequence: CAIRDRVTQRTNYGYTF. In DNA, the CDR3 is TGTGCCATCAGGGACAGGGTTACACAACGGACTAACTATGGCTACACCTTC. This chain links TRBV10-3 with TRBJ1-2; 8 bases map to TRBD1. After removal of 6 bases from V and 0 bases from J, the junction contained 12 bases not matched to a gene. Germline CDR1 is ENHRY and CDR2 is SYGVKD. CDR3 length: 17 residues.

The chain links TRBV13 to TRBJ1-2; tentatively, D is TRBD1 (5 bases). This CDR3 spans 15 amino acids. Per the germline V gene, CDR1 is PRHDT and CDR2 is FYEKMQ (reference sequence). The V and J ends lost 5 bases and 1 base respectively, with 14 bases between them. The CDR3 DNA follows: TGTGCCAGCAGCCTCCAGGGTTTAAGTAACTATGGCTACACCTTC. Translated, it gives CASSLQGLSNYGYTF.

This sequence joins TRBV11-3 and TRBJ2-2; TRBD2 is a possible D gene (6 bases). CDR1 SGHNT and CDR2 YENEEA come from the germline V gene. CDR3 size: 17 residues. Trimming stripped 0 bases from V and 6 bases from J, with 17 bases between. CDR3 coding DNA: TGTGCCAGCAGCTTAGAGGTTTGGGGGGTGGCCGCCGGGGAGCTGTTTTTT. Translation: CASSLEVWGVAAGELFF.

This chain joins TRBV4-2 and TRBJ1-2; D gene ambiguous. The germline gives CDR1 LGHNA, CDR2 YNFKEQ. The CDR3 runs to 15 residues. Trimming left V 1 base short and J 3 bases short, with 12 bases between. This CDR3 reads CASSQVEAGDYGYTF. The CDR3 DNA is TGTGCCAGCAGCCAAGTGGAGGCCGGTGACTATGGCTACACCTTC.

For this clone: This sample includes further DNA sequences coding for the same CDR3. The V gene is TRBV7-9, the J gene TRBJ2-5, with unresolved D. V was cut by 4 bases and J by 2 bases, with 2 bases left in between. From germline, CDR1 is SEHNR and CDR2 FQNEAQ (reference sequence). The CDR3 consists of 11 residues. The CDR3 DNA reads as TGTGCCAGCAGCTCGCAAGAGACCCAGTACTTC. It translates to CASSSQETQYF.

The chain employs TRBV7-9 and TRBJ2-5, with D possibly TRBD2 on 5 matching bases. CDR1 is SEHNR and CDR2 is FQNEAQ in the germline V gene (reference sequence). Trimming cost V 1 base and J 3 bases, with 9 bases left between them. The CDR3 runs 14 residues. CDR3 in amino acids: CASSLVEGKETQYF. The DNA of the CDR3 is TGTGCCAGCAGCTTAGTAGAGGGAAAAGAGACCCAGTACTTC. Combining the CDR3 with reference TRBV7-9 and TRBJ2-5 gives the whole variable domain DTGVSQNPRHKITKRGQNVTFRCDPISEHNRLYWYRQTLGQGPEFLTYFQNEAQLEKSRLLSDRFSAERPKGSFSTLEIQRTEQGDSAMYLCASSLVEGKETQYFGPGTRLLVL.

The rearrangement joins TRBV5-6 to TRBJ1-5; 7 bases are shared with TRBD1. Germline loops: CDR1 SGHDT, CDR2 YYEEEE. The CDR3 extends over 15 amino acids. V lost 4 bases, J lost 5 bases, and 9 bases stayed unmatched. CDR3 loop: CASSTYGDRYQPQHF. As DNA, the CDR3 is TGTGCCAGCAGCACCTATGGGGACAGATATCAGCCCCAGCATTTT.

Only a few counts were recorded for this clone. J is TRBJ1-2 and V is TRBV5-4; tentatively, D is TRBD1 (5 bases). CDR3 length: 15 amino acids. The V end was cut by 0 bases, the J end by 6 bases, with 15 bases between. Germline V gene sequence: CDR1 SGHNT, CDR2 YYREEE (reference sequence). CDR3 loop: CASSLVAGRKDGYTF. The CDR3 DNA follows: TGTGCCAGCAGCTTGGTTGCAGGGAGGAAAGATGGCTACACCTTC.